The clone carrying this T cell receptor (beta chain) was seen more than once but under ten times. Its cognate antigen is unknown. Time point: newly diagnosed GD, antithyroid drugs for less than 3 months. PBMC-derived RNA was used for the TCR library. The CDR3 has 11 amino acids. V lost 1 base and J 9 bases, leaving 7 bases between the germline ends. Germline V gene lookup returns CDR1 GTSNPN and CDR2 SVGIG (reference sequence). Library construction for TCR beta used iRepertoire HTBI primers and Arm-PCR of CDR3 regions. TCRdb re-analysed the multiplex PCR reads in MiXCR, keeping a single row per CDR3 protein. The sample comprises fewer than 350,000 distinct CDR3 sequences, about 20% of which are singletons, and more than 35% rests with the top ten. This sample is drawn from a study of regulatory T cells in long-lasting Graves disease. Broader study findings: The analysis examined peripheral blood only and excluded thyroid tissue.

This TCR derives from a female donor with Graves disease. The rearrangement links TRBV30 to TRBJ2-1; D is ambiguous. Specimen: peripheral blood mononuclear cells (PBMCs), collected at new diagnosis, from a patient treated with antithyroid drugs. CDR3 sequence reads: CAWSGLREQFF. DNA of the CDR3: TGTGCCTGGAGTGGACTGCGTGAGCAGTTCTTC.